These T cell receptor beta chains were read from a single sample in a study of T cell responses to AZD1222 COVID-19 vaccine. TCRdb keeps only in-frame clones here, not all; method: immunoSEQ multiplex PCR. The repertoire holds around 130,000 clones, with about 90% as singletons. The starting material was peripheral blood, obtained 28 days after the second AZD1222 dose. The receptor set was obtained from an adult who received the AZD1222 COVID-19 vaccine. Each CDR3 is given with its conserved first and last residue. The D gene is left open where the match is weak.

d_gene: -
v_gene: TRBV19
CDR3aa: CASSLFHRRVADTQYF

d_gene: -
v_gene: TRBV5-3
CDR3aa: CARTLWAFF

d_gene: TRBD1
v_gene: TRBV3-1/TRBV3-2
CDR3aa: CASSPTGRVEAFF

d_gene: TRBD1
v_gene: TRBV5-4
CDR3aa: CASSLGGTGYNSPLHF

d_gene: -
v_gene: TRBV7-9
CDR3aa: CASSLMQGDTGELFF

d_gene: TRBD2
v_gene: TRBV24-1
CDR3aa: CATEASGGTDTQYF

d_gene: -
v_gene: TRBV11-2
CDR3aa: CASSLAPSPVGYEQYF

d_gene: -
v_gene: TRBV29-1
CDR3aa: CSVTSQNSGNTIYF

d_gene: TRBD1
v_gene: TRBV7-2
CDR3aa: CASSLGQGNYGYTF

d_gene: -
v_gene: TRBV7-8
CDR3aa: CASSSPRSPANSQWFYNEQFF

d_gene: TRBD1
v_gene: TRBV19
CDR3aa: CASSPPLTGRGYTF

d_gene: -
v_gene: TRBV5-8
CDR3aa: CASGDLGGELFF

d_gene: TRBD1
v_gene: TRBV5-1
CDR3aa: CASSWTGGMGDTQYF

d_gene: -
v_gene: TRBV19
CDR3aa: CASSMSGDYGYTF

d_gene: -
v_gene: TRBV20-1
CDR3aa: CSGGDGYTF

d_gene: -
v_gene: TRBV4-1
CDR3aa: CASSQVSGVEQYF

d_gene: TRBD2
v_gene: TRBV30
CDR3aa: CACSGSATDTQYF

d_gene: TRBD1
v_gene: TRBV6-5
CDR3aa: CASTKQGATDTQYF

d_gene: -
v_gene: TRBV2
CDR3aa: CASSDVEQPQHF

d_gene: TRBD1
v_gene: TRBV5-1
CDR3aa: CASSWGTEGYGYTF

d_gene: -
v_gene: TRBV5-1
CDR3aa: CASSPGTFQETQYF

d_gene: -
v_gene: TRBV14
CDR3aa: CASSQVSYEQYF

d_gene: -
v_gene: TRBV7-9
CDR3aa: CASSSISGDTEAFF

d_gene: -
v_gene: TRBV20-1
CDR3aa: CSADLNTEAFF

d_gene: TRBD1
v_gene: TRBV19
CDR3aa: CASSIGQAGNQPQHF

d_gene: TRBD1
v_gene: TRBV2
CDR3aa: CASSKGTALSGYTF

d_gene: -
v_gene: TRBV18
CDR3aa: CASSPGLGASAKGTKNIQYF

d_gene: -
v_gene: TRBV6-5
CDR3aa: CASSRRGRGGYTF

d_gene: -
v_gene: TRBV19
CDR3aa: CASSIVLGPPETQYF

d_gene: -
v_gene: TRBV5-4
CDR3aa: CASSLDGAQNTEAFF

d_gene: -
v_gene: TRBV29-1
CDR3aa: CSFRTGFDTEAFF

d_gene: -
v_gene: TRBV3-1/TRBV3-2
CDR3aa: CASSQGIAVGVGTQYF